Only a few counts were recorded for the clone carrying this TCR beta chain. This sample is part of a study of identical twins. TCRdb passed the 5' RACE reads through MiXCR, listing each CDR3 protein once. Here the sample spans over 600,000 distinct CDR3 sequences, 20% to 25% being singletons. The germline gives CDR1 SGHRS, CDR2 YFSETQ. The V end lost 0 bases, the J end lost 7 bases, and 11 bases lay between the germline ends. The CDR3 loop spans 14 amino acids. The same data also went into a second study, on T cells expressing NK-cell markers. That study reports: The leading position in the CD3+CD56-NKG2C+ fraction of a handful of donors also went to these clonotypes.

The sequencing sample was made of PBMCs. V gene TRBV5-1 combines with J gene TRBJ1-5; the D gene is possibly TRBD1 (5 bases). The TCR originated in a woman aged 18-29 years in good health. As DNA, the CDR3 is TGCGCCAGCAGCTTGGGCAGGGTTGACCAGCCCCAGCATTTT. The encoded protein is CASSLGRVDQPQHF.